Below, one T cell receptor beta chain is given with its context. J was trimmed by 5 bases and V by 5 bases; bases with no gene match: 10. This CDR3 spans 15 amino acids. Germline CDR1 reads MNHEY; CDR2 reads SMNVEV (reference sequence). This sample stems from a study of sequential checkpoint blockade in melanoma. Study details: Patients were randomized 1:1 to nivolumab-then-ipilimumab or ipilimumab-then-nivolumab first-line. Both treatment sequences were followed by maintenance nivolumab.

TCRdb's table, derived via immunoSEQ multiplex PCR, lists solely in-frame clones and lacks some. This sample has approximately 28,000 clones, with 65% to 85% found just once. The treatment: randomized to nivolumab then ipilimumab (arm A) or the reverse (arm B). No patient had prior DNA-damaging chemotherapy. PBMC sorting kept live CD3+CD8+ cells without CD19 or CD56. This receptor was taken from a human donor with melanoma. The sequenced sample was CD8+ T cells sorted from blood (inferred from file names), obtained from a patient given nivolumab and ipilimumab in sequence. The rearrangement joins TRBV27 to TRBJ2-5; TRBD2 aligns across 8 bases. CDR3 DNA: TGTGCCAGCAGTGACCCTAGCGGGCGGGGGGAGACCCAGTACTTC. Protein product: CASSDPSGRGETQYF.